A selection of T cell receptor beta chains follows, all from one sample in a study of blood T cell repertoires in COVID-19. Assay used: immunoSEQ multiplex PCR; TCRdb lists only in-frame clones, some missing. This table has just over 300,000 clones, roughly 87% appearing once. Sequencing was done on a sample of peripheral blood. These receptors originate from a man aged 18 to 30 with active or convalescent COVID-19. The CDR3 runs from the conserved cysteine through the conserved F or W. Each record gives: D gene, J gene, V gene, clone size, CDR3 protein, CDR3 DNA. The D gene is left open where the match is weak. Clone sizes are given selectively: once, few, many, or a class where the clone is expanded.

TRBD2,TRBJ2-3,TRBV11-2,once,CASSSHRGGSYRTDTQYF,TGTGCCAGCAGCTCCCACCGGGGAGGGTCGTACCGCACAGATACGCAGTATTTT
.,TRBJ1-1,TRBV27,.,CASSLAGANTEAFF,TGTGCCAGCAGTTTGGCAGGGGCGAACACTGAAGCTTTCTTT
TRBD1,TRBJ2-3,TRBV5-4,few,CASSFSRGLSTDTQYF,TGTGCCAGCAGCTTTAGTAGGGGGCTAAGCACAGATACGCAGTATTTT
TRBD1,TRBJ1-1,TRBV28,.,CASTGTGVESTEAFF,TGTGCCAGTACCGGGACAGGGGTGGAAAGCACTGAAGCTTTCTTT
TRBD2,TRBJ2-3,TRBV11-2,once,CASSLDLAASTDTQYF,TGTGCCAGCAGCTTAGACCTAGCGGCTAGCACAGATACGCAGTATTTT
.,TRBJ2-7,TRBV6-1,.,CASSPGISYEQYF,TGTGCCAGCAGCCCCGGGATCTCCTACGAGCAGTACTTC
TRBD2,TRBJ2-5,TRBV6-5,.,CASNRRGGLETQYF,TGTGCCAGCAATAGGCGGGGGGGGCTGGAGACCCAGTACTTC
TRBD1,TRBJ1-6,TRBV5-1,.,CASSAITGGSNSPLHF,TGCGCCAGCAGCGCAATTACAGGGGGCTCTAATTCACCCCTCCACTTT
TRBD1,TRBJ1-3,TRBV28,.,CASSRDRVENTIYF,TGTGCCAGCAGTCGGGACAGGGTTGAAAACACCATATATTTT
.,TRBJ1-3,TRBV6-5,.,CASRLQGGNTIYF,TGTGCCAGCAGGCTACAGGGTGGAAACACCATATATTTT
.,TRBJ2-5,TRBV7-2,.,CASSSGDGPTQETQYF,TGTGCCAGTTCCTCAGGGGACGGGCCAACCCAAGAGACCCAGTACTTC
.,TRBJ1-1,TRBV5-1,.,CASSLGGAGGAFF,TGCGCCAGCAGCCTGGGCGGAGCCGGGGGAGCTTTCTTT
.,TRBJ2-1,TRBV4-1,.,CASSQDVGVVNEQFF,TGCGCCAGCAGCCAAGATGTTGGAGTGGTCAATGAGCAGTTCTTC
TRBD1,TRBJ1-2,TRBV20-1,.,CSASDRGYGYTF,TGCAGCGCAAGTGACAGGGGGTATGGCTACACCTTC
.,TRBJ1-3,TRBV19,once,CASTAGPYSGNTIYF,TGTGCCAGTACCGCGGGACCGTACTCTGGAAACACCATATATTTT
.,TRBJ2-1,TRBV2,.,CASSRDWLNNEQFF,TGTGCCAGCAGCCGGGACTGGCTTAACAATGAGCAGTTCTTC
.,TRBJ1-6,TRBV7-9,.,CASSSQGLGNSPLHF,TGTGCCAGCAGCTCGCAGGGGTTAGGGAATTCACCCCTCCACTTT
.,TRBJ2-1,TRBV4-1,.,CASRQQGQSSYNEQFF,TGCGCCAGCAGACAACAGGGTCAGAGCTCCTACAATGAGCAGTTCTTC
TRBD2,TRBJ2-3,TRBV4-1,.,CASSPNPGLITDTQYF,TGCGCCAGCAGCCCAAACCCGGGACTAATCACAGATACGCAGTATTTT
.,TRBJ1-5,TRBV7-8,.,CASSLTSGQPQHF,TGTGCCAGCAGCTTAACATCGGGTCAGCCCCAGCATTTT
.,TRBJ1-5,TRBV19,.,CASSIGRNSNQPQHF,TGTGCCAGTAGTATAGGCAGAAATAGCAATCAGCCCCAGCATTTT
.,TRBJ1-1,TRBV19,.,CASSTGTGNEAFF,TGTGCCAGTAGTACTGGGACTGGGAATGAAGCTTTCTTT
TRBD2,TRBJ2-7,TRBV23-1,.,CASTKTGGIAGVPPGEQYF,TGCGCCAGCACCAAGACCGGGGGGATAGCGGGAGTCCCCCCTGGCGAGCAGTACTTC
TRBD1,TRBJ2-7,TRBV29-1,.,CSVWDRSYEQYF,TGCAGCGTTTGGGACAGGTCCTACGAGCAGTACTTC
TRBD1,TRBJ2-7,TRBV11-2,once,CASSLWDRSPYEQYF,TGTGCCAGCAGCTTGTGGGACAGAAGCCCCTACGAGCAGTACTTC
.,TRBJ1-2,TRBV2,.,CASSEAEFRDTYGYTF,TGTGCCAGCAGTGAAGCGGAATTCCGGGACACCTATGGCTACACCTTC
TRBD1,TRBJ2-7,TRBV7-9,few,CASSLGTGPNYEQYF,TGTGCCAGCAGCTTAGGGACAGGGCCGAACTACGAGCAGTACTTC
TRBD1,TRBJ1-1,TRBV29-1,few,CSADRGSNTEAFF,TGCAGCGCAGACAGGGGCTCTAACACTGAAGCTTTCTTT
.,TRBJ1-1,TRBV11-3,.,CASSLGPLNTEAFF,TGTGCCAGCAGCTTGGGGCCCTTGAACACTGAAGCTTTCTTT
TRBD1,TRBJ1-6,TRBV5-1,.,CASSAGQGNSPPLHF,TGCGCCAGCAGCGCGGGACAGGGGAATAGTCCACCCCTCCACTTT
TRBD1,TRBJ1-1,TRBV15,.,CATSREGQANTEAFF,TGTGCCACCAGCAGGGAAGGACAGGCCAACACTGAAGCTTTCTTT
.,TRBJ2-3,TRBV15,.,CATSRDRLGRGTDTQYF,TGTGCCACCAGCAGAGATCGTCTCGGGCGGGGCACAGATACGCAGTATTTT
TRBD2,TRBJ2-1,TRBV5-1,.,CASSLGGLVYEQFF,TGCGCCAGCAGCTTGGGGGGACTAGTCTATGAGCAGTTCTTC
TRBD2,TRBJ2-7,TRBV27,.,CASRPSTSGGSYEQYF,TGTGCCAGCAGACCAAGTACTAGCGGGGGCTCCTACGAGCAGTACTTC
.,TRBJ1-2,TRBV6-5,.,CATTGTSNYGYTF,TGTGCCACAACAGGGACGTCGAACTATGGCTACACCTTC
TRBD2,TRBJ2-1,TRBV9,.,CASSALGLEAYNEQFF,TGTGCCAGCAGCGCCCTGGGACTAGAGGCCTACAATGAGCAGTTCTTC
.,TRBJ1-5,TRBV6-5,.,CASSRQPYSNQPQHF,TGTGCCAGCAGCCGACAGCCTTATAGCAATCAGCCCCAGCATTTT
.,TRBJ2-5,TRBV3-1/TRBV3-2,few,CASSQQGMGTQYF,TGTGCCAGCAGCCAACAGGGAATGGGGACCCAGTACTTC
.,TRBJ2-1,TRBV5-1,.,CASSFQGTNEQFF,TGCGCCAGCAGCTTTCAGGGGACCAATGAGCAGTTCTTC
.,TRBJ1-1,TRBV19,.,CASSITGGTEAFF,TGTGCCAGTAGTATTACGGGGGGGACTGAAGCTTTCTTT
TRBD2,TRBJ2-3,TRBV5-5,.,CASSMTSGGWTDTQYF,TGTGCCAGCAGCATGACTAGCGGGGGGTGGACAGATACGCAGTATTTT
.,TRBJ2-7,TRBV28,.,CASSLYRVDSYEQYF,TGTGCCAGCAGTTTGTACAGGGTAGACTCCTACGAGCAGTACTTC
TRBD2,TRBJ2-1,TRBV2,.,CASSRTSGTYNEQFF,TGTGCCAGCAGTCGGACTAGCGGGACCTACAATGAGCAGTTCTTC
TRBD1,TRBJ1-4,TRBV5-1,.,CASSAQKGTAEKLFF,TGCGCCAGCAGCGCCCAAAAGGGGACAGCGGAAAAACTGTTTTTT
.,TRBJ2-7,TRBV6-2/TRBV6-3,.,CASSYLTNRLDEQYF,TGTGCCAGCAGTTACCTTACTAACAGGCTGGACGAGCAGTACTTC
.,TRBJ2-1,TRBV6-5,once,CASTQRGRGNEQFF,TGTGCCAGCACCCAAAGGGGGAGAGGCAATGAGCAGTTCTTC
TRBD2,TRBJ2-7,TRBV11-2,.,CASSRARGSGYEQYF,TGTGCCAGCAGCCGCGCTCGCGGGAGTGGCTACGAGCAGTACTTC
.,TRBJ1-2,TRBV5-4,.,CASSLSYRANYGYTF,TGTGCCAGCAGCTTGTCGTACAGGGCCAACTATGGCTACACCTTC
TRBD2,TRBJ2-1,TRBV27,.,CASSSPGLAGGPYGEQFF,TGTGCCAGCAGTTCTCCTGGACTAGCGGGAGGGCCATACGGTGAGCAGTTCTTC
TRBD1,TRBJ2-1,TRBV5-8,.,CASSFQQGSYNEQFF,TGTGCCAGCAGCTTCCAACAGGGGTCCTACAATGAGCAGTTCTTC
.,TRBJ2-3,TRBV18,.,CASSLFRADTQYF,TGTGCCAGCTCACTCTTCCGCGCAGATACGCAGTATTTT
.,TRBJ1-5,TRBV6-1,.,CASSEIGGAGQPQHF,TGTGCCAGCAGTGAAATTGGGGGAGCGGGTCAGCCCCAGCATTTT
.,TRBJ2-2,TRBV7-6,once,CASSAGTDPNTGELFF,TGTGCCAGCAGCGCGGGGACAGACCCGAACACCGGGGAGCTGTTTTTT
.,TRBJ2-1,TRBV11-3,.,CASSYPSVNEQFF,TGTGCCAGCAGCTACCCTAGCGTCAATGAGCAGTTCTTC
.,TRBJ1-5,TRBV28,.,CASSLPRVLSRPQHF,TGTGCCAGCAGTCTACCCAGGGTTCTGAGTCGGCCCCAGCATTTT